This T cell receptor (beta chain) was obtained from a study of CD8 T cell repertoires and HIV-1 epitope variants. For the study at large: Controls were a CMV, EBV and flu pool, Ebola AY9, and no peptide. An approximately 10-day culture received IL-2, IL-7 and IL-15 on days 3 and 7.

The method was immunoSEQ multiplex PCR; TCRdb's version includes in-frame clones alone and lacks a portion of them. This sample has under 100,000 clones, with around 75% found just once. The V gene lost 6 bases and the J gene lost 2 bases, with 12 bases spanning the gap. This CDR3 region has 14 residues. In germline, CDR1 is SEHNR, CDR2 FQNEAQ (reference sequence). This chain joins TRBV7-9 and TRBJ2-3; D is possibly TRBD2 (6 bases). The TCR sequence derives from a male donor with HIV. Sequencing was done on a sample of uncultured baseline CD8+ T cells from peripheral blood mononuclear cells (PBMCs). CDR3 sequence (DNA): TGTGCCAGCAGTCGGAGGGAACACACAGATACGCAGTATTTT. It yields the protein CASSRREHTDTQYF.